Described below is a single TCR beta chain sequence and its context. The target antigen is unknown. CD45RO-negative, CCR7-selected cells formed the naive CD8 fraction, which excluded terminally differentiated effector memory CD45RA+ cells. This entry is derived from a study of shared clonotypes between healthy human individuals. Across the whole study: Plates per donor: three CD4 naive, three CD4 memory, two CD8 naive, one CD8 memory. Notes on the study in general: The study found roughly 5% of naive CD4 clonotypes shared across four donors. Estimated richness values were generally larger in naive subsets than in memory subsets.

Authors' data handling: Junction-only immunoSEQ data arrived without quality scores, meaning filtering differed. Clones were read by immunoSEQ multiplex PCR, and TCRdb kept only the in-frame ones, dropping some. D and trimming come from the DNA, and the V and J calls and clone size come from that table. Among about 800,000 clones listed, 90% to 97% were seen once. Germline V gives CDR1 MGHRA, CDR2 YSYEKL. V shed 4 bases and J 8 bases; nucleotides not matched to a gene: 7. This CDR3 region has 15 residues. This receptor was obtained from a man between 25 and 39 years old in good health. This chain links TRBV4-1 with TRBJ2-1; 11 bases line up with TRBD2. Sequences were obtained from naive CD8+ T cells sorted from blood. CDR3 bases: TGCGCCAGCAGCCGCACTAGCGGGAGTGTGGATGAGCAGTTCTTC. This encodes CASSRTSGSVDEQFF.